The clone carrying this T cell receptor beta chain was detected only a few times. Its antigen is undetermined. Trimming pared 4 bases from V and 13 bases from J, leaving 12 bases between. Germline CDR1 SGHTS, CDR2 YDEGEE. The CDR3 covers 12 residues. These data belong to a study of cytomegalovirus exposure and HLA in healthy donors. Study observations and caveats: CMV serostatus was the sole immune exposure data available. Sequencing had likely introduced a cluster of highly shared sequence variants as an artifact.

The PCR was carried out with 60 Vbeta primers and 13 Jbeta primers. The method was immunoSEQ multiplex PCR; TCRdb's version includes in-frame clones alone and lacks a portion of them. The table records approximately 190,000 clones, more than 80% of them present only once. This TCR was recovered from a woman between 50 and 59 years old in good health and CMV-seropositive. The chain couples TRBV5-8 to TRBJ1-6; D is ambiguous. The sequencing input was PBMCs. CDR3 region: CASSPLPGPLHF. CDR3 DNA sequence: TGTGCCAGCAGCCCTCTCCCGGGGCCCCTCCACTTT.